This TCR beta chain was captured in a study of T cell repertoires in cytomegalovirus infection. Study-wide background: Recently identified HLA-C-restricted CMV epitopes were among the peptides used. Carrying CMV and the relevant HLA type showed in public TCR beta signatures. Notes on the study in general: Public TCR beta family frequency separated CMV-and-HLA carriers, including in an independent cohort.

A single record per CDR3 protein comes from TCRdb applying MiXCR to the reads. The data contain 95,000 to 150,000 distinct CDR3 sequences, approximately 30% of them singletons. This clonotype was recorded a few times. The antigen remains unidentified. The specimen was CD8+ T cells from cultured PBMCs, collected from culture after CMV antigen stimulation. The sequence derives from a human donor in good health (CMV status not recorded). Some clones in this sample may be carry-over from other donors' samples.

The CDR3 here is CASGTGSGNTIYF. CDR3 DNA sequence: TGTGCCAGCGGAACCGGGTCTGGAAACACCATATATTTT. The chain carries TRBV27 and TRBJ1-3; no reliable D call. V lost 8 bases to trimming and J lost 1 base, with 9 bases between them. Germline-derived CDR1 and CDR2 are MNHEY and SMNVEV (reference sequence). CDR3 length: 13 amino acids.